The 25 T cell receptor beta chains in this list originate from one sample, sequenced in a study of blood T cell repertoires in COVID-19. The protocol was immunoSEQ multiplex PCR, while the TCRdb copy is restricted to in-frame clones and leaves out a portion. This sample yields 45,000 to 65,000 clones, of which 90% are seen a single time; nearly 10% belongs to the top ten. The sample was peripheral blood. Source of these receptors: a woman at least 80 years old with acute or convalescent COVID-19.

This clone was observed a few times. The J gene is TRBJ2-7, the V gene TRBV29-1; 9 bases line up with TRBD1. Losses at the gene ends were 6 bases for V and 6 bases for J; bases not matched to a gene: 12. There are 14 residues in the CDR3. Germline-derived CDR1 and CDR2 are SQVTM and ANQGSEA. The CDR3 DNA follows: TGCAGCGTCGTACCCGGGACAGGGCAAGTCGAGCAGTACTTC. It codes for CSVVPGTGQVEQYF.

This clone has only one observation. The chain is built from TRBV30 and TRBJ2-1; TRBD2 agrees at 9 bases. The CDR3 extends over 15 amino acids. Germline values: CDR1 GTSNPN, CDR2 SVGIG (reference sequence). The V and J ends lost 3 bases and 5 bases, in that order; junction bases with no gene match: 8. CDR3 sequence: CAWSPGTSSHNEQFF. The DNA of the CDR3 is TGTGCCTGGAGCCCCGGGACTAGCAGCCACAATGAGCAGTTCTTC.

This clone was seen only a few times. The chain recombines TRBV10-3 with TRBJ1-6; no definite D call. This CDR3 region has 15 residues. Germline CDR1 ENHRY, CDR2 SYGVKD. V lost 0 bases and J 2 bases, leaving 5 bases between the germline ends. CDR3 residues: CAISESAAYNSPLHF. CDR3 bases: TGTGCCATCAGTGAGTCGGCAGCCTATAATTCACCCCTCCACTTT.

V is TRBV7-2 and J is TRBJ1-2; 8 nucleotides agree with TRBD1. After removal of 0 bases from V and 4 bases from J, the junction contained 10 bases not matched to a gene. CDR3 size: 17 residues. Germline-derived CDR1 and CDR2 are SGHTA and FQGNSA. DNA for the CDR3: TGTGCCAGCAGCTTAGCTTACGGACAGGGACTTAGCTATGGCTACACCTTC. This translates into CASSLAYGQGLSYGYTF.

The V gene is TRBV18, the J gene TRBJ1-2; 9 bases fit TRBD1. V gave up 2 bases and J gave up 0 bases; unmatched junction bases: 13. The CDR3 has 19 residues. The V gene's germline CDR1 is KGHSH and CDR2 LQKENI. This CDR3 is CASSPNVPFGQGTNYGYTF. The CDR3 bases are TGTGCCAGCTCACCAAATGTCCCGTTCGGACAGGGGACTAACTATGGCTACACCTTC.

The rearrangement joins TRBV18 to TRBJ1-1, with 7 bases aligning to TRBD1. The germline gives CDR1 KGHSH, CDR2 LQKENI. The CDR3 has 14 residues. With 3 bases clipped from V and 4 bases from J, the junction kept 5 bases outside the gene matches. The CDR3 spells CASSPSDRATEAFF. The CDR3 DNA reads as TGTGCCAGCTCACCGTCTGACAGGGCCACTGAAGCTTTCTTT.

The genes are TRBV19 and TRBJ1-5, with D possibly matching TRBD1 (6 bases). In germline, CDR1 is LNHDA, CDR2 SQIVND (reference sequence). The CDR3 has 15 residues. The V and J ends lost 5 bases and 2 bases respectively, with 13 bases between them. The CDR3 region has the DNA TGTGCCAGTAGTTTAACAGGGCTGGGCAATCAGCCCCAGCATTTT. Protein product: CASSLTGLGNQPQHF.

CDR3 DNA sequence: TGTGCCAGTAGTATCGCAGGGGCGGGCGGCTACACCTTC. This gives the protein CASSIAGAGGYTF. The rearrangement links TRBV19 to TRBJ1-2; D may be TRBD1 (6 bases). There are 13 residues in the CDR3. With 3 bases removed from V and 8 bases from J, the gap between germline ends came to 13 bases. Germline-derived CDR1 and CDR2 are LNHDA and SQIVND (reference sequence).

This chain connects TRBV4-2 to TRBJ2-4, with 13 bases lining up with TRBD2. Germline CDR1 reads LGHNA; CDR2 reads YNFKEQ. The V gene end was trimmed by 2 bases and the J gene end by 1 base; junction bases not matched to a gene: 5. The CDR3 is 18 residues long. The CDR3 here is CASSQTTSGRVAKNIQYF. The CDR3 coding sequence is TGTGCCAGCAGCCAAACAACTAGCGGGAGGGTGGCCAAAAACATTCAGTACTTC.

This chain links TRBV25-1 with TRBJ2-7; TRBD2 agrees at 11 bases. Germline CDR1 and CDR2: MGHDK and SYGVNS. The CDR3 runs 15 residues. The junction had 5 bases not matched to a gene; V was cut back by 3 bases and J by 4 bases. CDR3 amino acids: CASSDPGLAVYEQYF. DNA for the CDR3: TGTGCCAGCAGTGACCCGGGACTAGCGGTATACGAGCAGTACTTC.

The gene calls are TRBV5-4 and TRBJ2-1; 14 nucleotides match TRBD2. The V and J ends lost 4 bases and 4 bases, in that order; junction bases with no gene match: 10. The V gene's germline CDR1 is SGHNT and CDR2 YYREEE (reference sequence). The CDR3 sequence is 18 residues long. The CDR3 protein is CASSTGLAGGGGYNEQFF. The CDR3 coding sequence is TGTGCCAGCAGCACCGGACTAGCGGGAGGAGGGGGTTACAATGAGCAGTTCTTC. The full variable domain, in which reference TRBV5-4 and TRBJ2-1 provide the parts outside the CDR3, is ETGVTQSPTHLIKTRGQQVTLRCSSQSGHNTVSWYQQALGQGPQFIFQYYREEENGRGNFPPRFSGLQFPNYSSELNVNALELDDSALYLCASSTGLAGGGGYNEQFFGPGTRLTVL.

The chain employs TRBV27 and TRBJ1-6, with TRBD1 as a possible D gene (6 bases). Per the germline V gene, CDR1 is MNHEY and CDR2 is SMNVEV (reference sequence). Trimming stripped 3 bases from V and 6 bases from J, with 12 bases between. The CDR3 is made up of 15 amino acids. CDR3 coding DNA: TGTGCCAGCAGTTTCCTTGACAGGCCTAATTCACCCCTCCACTTT. This codes for CASSFLDRPNSPLHF.

The chain recombines TRBV5-4 with TRBJ2-3; perhaps TRBD2 as D (5 bases). CDR1 SGHNT and CDR2 YYREEE come from the germline V gene (reference sequence). The CDR3 is 13 residues long. V lost 4 bases and J 4 bases, leaving 10 bases between the germline ends. The CDR3 loop is CASSTSSSDTQYF. The CDR3 DNA reads TGTGCCAGCAGCACCTCTAGCTCAGATACGCAGTATTTT.

This rearrangement joins TRBV4-3 to TRBJ2-3, with TRBD1 as a possible D gene (5 bases). The CDR3 loop spans 13 amino acids. Germline values: CDR1 LGHNA, CDR2 YSLEER. V shed 4 bases and J shed 2 bases, with 7 bases lying between them. CDR3 nucleotide sequence: TGCGCCAGCAGCCTGGGGCCCACAGATACGCAGTATTTT. Translation: CASSLGPTDTQYF.

Only a few counts were recorded for this clone. The V gene is TRBV30, the J gene TRBJ2-7, with D perhaps TRBD1 (5 bases). Germline V gene data show CDR1 as GTSNPN and CDR2 as SVGIG (reference sequence). Trimming stripped 3 bases from V and 6 bases from J, with 18 bases between. This CDR3 contains 14 residues. For the CDR3, the DNA is TGTGCCTGGAGAGGGGTAGGGTGGGAAGGCGAGCAGTACTTC. It is translated as CAWRGVGWEGEQYF.

The chain employs TRBV5-1 and TRBJ1-3; a possible D gene is TRBD1 (6 bases). The CDR3 totals 15 residues. The V and J ends lost 4 bases and 0 bases respectively, with 11 bases between them. Per the germline V gene, CDR1 is SGHRS and CDR2 is YFSETQ. The CDR3 nucleotides read TGCGCCAGCAGCCCAACACAGGGCTCTGGAAACACCATATATTTT. Amino acid sequence: CASSPTQGSGNTIYF.

This chain joins TRBV2 and TRBJ1-4, with 7 bases lining up with TRBD1. Germline-derived CDR1 and CDR2 are SNHLY and FYNNEI. The CDR3 has 14 residues. The trim removed 2 bases at V and 8 bases at J, leaving 5 bases unmatched. In DNA, the CDR3 is TGTGCCAGCAGTGAAACAGGGGTGGGGGAAAAACTGTTTTTT. It codes for CASSETGVGEKLFF.

The CDR3 DNA reads as TGTGCCAGCAGTCGAACCGGGACAGCGATGAACACTGAAGCTTTCTTT. It translates to CASSRTGTAMNTEAFF. V usage is TRBV11-1 and J usage is TRBJ1-1; 7 positions agree with TRBD1. The CDR3 loop spans 16 amino acids. The junction had 10 bases not matched to a gene; V was cut back by 6 bases and J by 0 bases. Germline V gene sequence: CDR1 SGHAT, CDR2 FQDESV (reference sequence).

This clone was seen just once. This sequence joins TRBV25-1 and TRBJ2-6, with 7 positions matching TRBD1. The CDR3 has 15 residues. CDR1 and CDR2 (germline): MGHDK, SYGVNS. After removal of 4 bases from V and 0 bases from J, the junction contained 0 bases not matched to a gene. CDR3 sequence reads: CASSGQGSGANVLTF. CDR3 coding DNA: TGTGCCAGCAGTGGACAGGGCTCTGGGGCCAACGTCCTGACTTTC.

V gene TRBV6-2 or TRBV6-3 combines with J gene TRBJ1-2; TRBD1 aligns across 7 bases. The junction had 10 bases not matched to a gene; V was cut back by 5 bases and J by 4 bases. CDR1 and CDR2 (germline): MNHEY, SVGEGT. The CDR3 runs to 15 residues. The CDR3 nucleotides are TGTGCCAGCAGTCCCTCGCGGGGACAGATCTATGGCTACACCTTC. Its protein product is CASSPSRGQIYGYTF.

The chain has TRBV7-9 and TRBJ1-4; no firm D call. Germline values: CDR1 SEHNR, CDR2 FQNEAQ (reference sequence). V dropped 1 base and J dropped 9 bases, with 9 bases sitting between them. The CDR3 has 13 residues. Here the CDR3 DNA reads TGTGCCAGCAGCTTAGACGGGGAACAAAAACTGTTTTTT. This gives the protein CASSLDGEQKLFF.

This chain uses TRBV19 with TRBJ1-6; D gene ambiguous. Per the germline V gene, CDR1 is LNHDA and CDR2 is SQIVND (reference sequence). This CDR3 spans 17 amino acids. Trimming stripped 5 bases from V and 7 bases from J, with 21 bases between. The CDR3 DNA reads TGTGCCAGTAGTTCAGCGCTGACGTCTGTTCTGAATTCACCCCTCCACTTT. This gives the protein CASSSALTSVLNSPLHF.

The genes are TRBV7-2 and TRBJ1-1; TRBD1 agrees at 9 bases. The CDR3 consists of 18 residues. Trimming took 2 bases from V and 4 from J; bases not matched to a gene: 14. CDR1 SGHTA and CDR2 FQGNSA come from the germline V gene. CDR3 in DNA: TGTGCCAGCAGCTTATGGAGTCCGGGACAGGGCCTGCCCACTGAAGCTTTCTTT. Residues: CASSLWSPGQGLPTEAFF.

CDR3 amino acids: CASSSGFRLAGYVGSYEQYF. In DNA, the CDR3 is TGTGCCAGCAGTTCTGGCTTCCGGCTAGCGGGTTATGTTGGGAGCTACGAGCAGTACTTC. V is TRBV6-2 or TRBV6-3 and J is TRBJ2-7; TRBD2 agrees at 8 bases. The V gene's germline CDR1 is MNHEY and CDR2 SVGEGT. The CDR3 consists of 20 residues. After removal of 4 bases from V and 3 bases from J, the junction contained 23 bases not matched to a gene.

This clone has only a few counts. The gene calls are TRBV27 and TRBJ1-2, with a possible D match to TRBD1 (6 bases). The V end was cut by 6 bases, the J end by 4 bases, with 12 bases between. Per the germline V gene, CDR1 is MNHEY and CDR2 is SMNVEV (reference sequence). This CDR3 is built from 13 residues. DNA of the CDR3: TGTGCCAGCAGCAGGGACAATGCCTATGGCTACACCTTC. Its protein product is CASSRDNAYGYTF.